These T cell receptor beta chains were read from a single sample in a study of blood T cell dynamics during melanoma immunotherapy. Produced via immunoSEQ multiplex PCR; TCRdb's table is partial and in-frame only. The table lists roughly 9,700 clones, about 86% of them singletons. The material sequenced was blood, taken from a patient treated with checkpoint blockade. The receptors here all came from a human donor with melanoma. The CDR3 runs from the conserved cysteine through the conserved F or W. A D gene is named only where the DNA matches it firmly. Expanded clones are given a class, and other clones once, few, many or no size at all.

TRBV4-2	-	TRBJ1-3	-	CASSQDQARGRSSGNTIYF	TGTGCCAGCAGCCAAGATCAGGCCAGGGGAAGGAGCTCTGGAAACACCATATATTTT
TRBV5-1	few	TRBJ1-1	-	CASSLGGNTEAFF	TGCGCCAGCAGCTTGGGTGGGAACACTGAAGCTTTCTTT
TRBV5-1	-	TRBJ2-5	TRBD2	CASSLGSGGEETQYF	TGCGCCAGCAGCTTGGGTAGCGGGGGGGAAGAGACCCAGTACTTC
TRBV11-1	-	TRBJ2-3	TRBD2	CASSLGGGQRTDTQYF	TGTGCCAGCAGCTTAGGCGGGGGGCAAAGGACAGATACGCAGTATTTT
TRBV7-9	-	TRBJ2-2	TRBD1	CASSPGQGAHTGELFF	TGTGCCAGCAGCCCAGGACAGGGGGCTCACACCGGGGAGCTGTTTTTT
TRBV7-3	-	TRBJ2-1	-	CASSLGSYNEQFF	TGTGCCAGCAGCTTAGGGTCCTACAATGAGCAGTTCTTC
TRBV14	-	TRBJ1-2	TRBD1	CASSRRDRGNYGYTF	TGTGCCAGCAGCAGGAGGGACAGGGGGAACTATGGCTACACCTTC
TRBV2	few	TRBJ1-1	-	CASSDWGKKAEAFF	TGTGCCAGCAGTGATTGGGGGAAGAAAGCTGAAGCTTTCTTT
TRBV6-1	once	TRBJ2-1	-	CGRSSYNEQFF	TGTGGCAGGAGCTCCTACAATGAGCAGTTCTTC
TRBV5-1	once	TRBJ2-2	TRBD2	CASSPGGASNTGELFF	TGCGCCAGCAGCCCGGGGGGGGCAAGCAACACCGGGGAGCTGTTTTTT
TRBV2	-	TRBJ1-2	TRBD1	CAIRDRDNYGYTF	TGTGCCATCAGGGACAGGGACAACTATGGCTACACCTTC
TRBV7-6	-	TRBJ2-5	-	CASSLSPTRETQYF	TGTGCCAGCAGCTTAAGTCCAACCCGGGAGACCCAGTACTTC
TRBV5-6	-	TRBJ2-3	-	CASSLTMGDTQYF	TGTGCCAGCAGCTTGACGATGGGAGATACGCAGTATTTT
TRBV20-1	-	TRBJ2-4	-	CSARYQNIQYF	TGCAGTGCTAGATATCAAAACATTCAGTACTTC
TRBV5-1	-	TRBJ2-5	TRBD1	CASSWDRAETQYF	TGCGCCAGCAGCTGGGACAGGGCAGAGACCCAGTACTTC
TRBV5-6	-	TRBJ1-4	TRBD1	CASSGGQALNEKLFF	TGTGCCAGCAGCGGGGGACAGGCGCTGAATGAAAAACTGTTTTTT
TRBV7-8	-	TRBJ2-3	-	CASSLGAGKTDTQYF	TGTGCCAGCAGCTTAGGAGCAGGGAAGACAGATACGCAGTATTTT
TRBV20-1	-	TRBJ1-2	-	CSALLGSGYTF	TGCAGTGCCCTTCTAGGGTCCGGCTACACCTTC
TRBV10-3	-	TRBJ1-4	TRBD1	CAISVKGQSNEKLFF	TGTGCCATCAGTGTGAAGGGACAGAGTAATGAAAAACTGTTTTTT
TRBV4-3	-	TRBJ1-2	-	CASSQDPAAGYTF	TGCGCCAGCAGCCAAGACCCGGCAGCAGGCTACACCTTC
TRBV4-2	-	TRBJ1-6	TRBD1	CASSQAGGSSYNSPLHF	TGTGCCAGCAGCCAAGCAGGGGGTAGCTCCTATAATTCACCCCTCCACTTT
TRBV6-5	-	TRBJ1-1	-	CASSYRTETEAFF	TGTGCCAGCAGTTACCGGACCGAGACTGAAGCTTTCTTT
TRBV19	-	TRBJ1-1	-	CASIRGGGDTEAFF	TGTGCCAGTATAAGAGGGGGAGGGGACACTGAAGCTTTCTTT
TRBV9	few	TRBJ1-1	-	CASSVEGTEAFF	TGTGCCAGCAGCGTTGAAGGCACTGAAGCTTTCTTT
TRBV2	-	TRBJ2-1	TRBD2	CASYSGGAVREQFF	TGTGCCAGCTATAGCGGGGGGGCGGTCCGTGAGCAGTTCTTC
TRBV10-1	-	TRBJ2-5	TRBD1	CASSSGQGVLETQYF	TGCGCCAGCAGTTCCGGTCAGGGGGTATTAGAGACCCAGTACTTC
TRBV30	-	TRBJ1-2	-	CAWTEGGLGGYTF	TGTGCCTGGACCGAGGGGGGCCTCGGTGGCTACACCTTC